Following are 3 T cell receptor beta chains from one sample sequenced in a study of shared clonotypes between healthy human individuals. Clones were sequenced by immunoSEQ multiplex PCR, and TCRdb holds only the in-frame ones, with some missing. The data contain around 1.1 million clones, 60% to 80% of them seen just once; the ten biggest clones take up more than 0.85%. The sequenced sample was memory CD4+ T cells from PBMCs. Subset specified: CD45RA-negative fraction. Source of these receptors: a man between 18 and 29 years old in good health. Some clones in this sample may be carry-over from other donors' samples.

This chain connects TRBV7-2 to TRBJ2-1, with D possibly called TRBD1 or TRBD2 (5 bases each). V was shortened by 2 bases and J by 2 bases, with 7 bases between the two germline ends. Germline-derived CDR1 and CDR2 are SGHTA and FQGNSA. The CDR3 consists of 14 residues. The CDR3 sequence is CASSLRGPYNEQFF. In DNA, the CDR3 is TGTGCCAGCAGCTTACGGGGCCCCTACAATGAGCAGTTCTTC.

A single count supports this clone. This chain links TRBV28 with TRBJ2-2; 7 bases align to TRBD1. This CDR3 has 16 residues. After removal of 2 bases from V and 12 bases from J, the junction contained 15 bases not matched to a gene. Germline-derived CDR1 and CDR2 are MDHEN and SYDVKM. This CDR3 reads CASSLPTQGQAWKLFF. For the CDR3, the DNA is TGTGCCAGCAGTTTACCAACCCAAGGACAGGCCTGGAAGCTGTTTTTT.

This chain links TRBV19 with TRBJ1-4; 7 nucleotides line up with TRBD1. The CDR3 covers 15 residues. Germline V gene data show CDR1 as LNHDA and CDR2 as SQIVND (reference sequence). V lost 7 bases to trimming and J lost 4 bases; unmatched junction nucleotides: 9. The CDR3 is CASTRGQTDNEKLFF. The CDR3 nucleotides are TGTGCCAGTACCCGGGGACAGACGGATAATGAAAAACTGTTTTTT.